This T cell receptor (beta chain) was retrieved from a study of blood T cell repertoires in COVID-19. The J segment lost 1 base and the V segment lost 3 bases, leaving 3 bases of the junction unmatched. Germline V CDR1 and CDR2: KGHSH, LQKENI. The CDR3 is 15 residues long. The table came from immunoSEQ multiplex PCR; TCRdb's copy has only in-frame clones and leaves some out. The sample carries some 100,000 clones, roughly four fifths recorded once. The receptor was derived from a man aged 50 to 60 with active or convalescent COVID-19. The J gene is TRBJ2-3, the V gene TRBV18, with 8 bases that match TRBD2. Specimen: peripheral blood. The DNA for the CDR3 is TGTGCCAGCTCACCGGGGCGGGGGGGCACAGATACGCAGTATTTT. Its translation is CASSPGRGGTDTQYF. Based on the CDR3 plus reference TRBV18 and TRBJ2-3, the full variable domain is NAGVMQNPRHLVRRRGQEARLRCSPMKGHSHVYWYRQLPEEGLKFMVYLQKENIIDESGMPKERFSAEFPKEGPSILRIQQVVRGDSAAYFCASSPGRGGTDTQYFGPGTRLTVL.